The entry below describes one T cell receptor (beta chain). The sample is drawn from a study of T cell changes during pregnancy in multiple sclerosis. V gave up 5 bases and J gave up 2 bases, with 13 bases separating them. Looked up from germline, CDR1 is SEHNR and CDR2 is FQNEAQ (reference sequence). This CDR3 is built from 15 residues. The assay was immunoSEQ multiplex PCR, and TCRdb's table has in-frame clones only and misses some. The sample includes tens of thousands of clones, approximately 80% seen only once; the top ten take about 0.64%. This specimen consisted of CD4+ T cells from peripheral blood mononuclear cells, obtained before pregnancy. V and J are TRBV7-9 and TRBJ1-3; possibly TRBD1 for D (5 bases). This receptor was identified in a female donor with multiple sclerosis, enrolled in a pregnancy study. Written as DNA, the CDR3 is TGTGCCAGCAGCGTAGGTTCAGGGACTGGAAACACCATATATTTT. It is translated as CASSVGSGTGNTIYF.